This T cell receptor beta chain was sequenced during a study of cytomegalovirus exposure and HLA in healthy donors. Study results and limitations: Subsequent analysis found a tendency for first-cohort TCR clusters to co-occur within the 90 to 150 validation repertoires. Reported results showed that the classifier diagnosed cytomegalovirus status with high specificity and sensitivity. Cytomegalovirus association was assigned to 170 or so TCR beta chains.

Concerning this clone: Its antigen remains unknown.

The donors were part of the validation cohort of more than 90 subjects. That cohort was separate from the first cohort, which comprised under 700 subjects. Per germline, CDR1 SGHRS and CDR2 YFSETQ. CDR3 size: 16 residues. V lost 4 bases and J 1 base, leaving 14 bases between the germline ends. Profiling relied on immunoSEQ multiplex PCR, and the TCRdb table lists in-frame clones only, not all of them. The sample records approximately 150,000 clones, approximately 90% being singletons. The V call is TRBV5-1, the J call TRBJ2-2; TRBD1 is a possible D gene (6 bases). Input material: PBMCs. The sequence came from a man between 18 and 29 years old in good health and CMV-seronegative. This CDR3 reads CASSVQGKGNTGELFF. The CDR3 DNA sequence: TGCGCCAGCAGCGTACAGGGTAAAGGGAACACCGGGGAGCTGTTTTTT.